The 14 T cell receptor beta chains reported below all come from one sample, sequenced in a study of cytomegalovirus exposure and HLA in healthy donors. The study ran its PCR with 60 Vbeta and 13 Jbeta primers. Sequencing used immunoSEQ multiplex PCR; TCRdb keeps in-frame clones, though not all of them. The sample holds 150,000 to 250,000 clones, roughly four fifths seen once. The sequenced sample was PBMCs. Receptors originate from a man aged 25 to 40 in good health and CMV-seronegative.

The CDR3 DNA is TGTGCCAGCAGTGGAGGACAGGGGCAGCTGGAGACCCAGTACTTC. Translated: CASSGGQGQLETQYF. V and J are TRBV6-1 and TRBJ2-5; 9 bases fit TRBD1. The ends lost 4 bases at V and 5 bases at J; junction bases unmatched: 8. The CDR3 has 15 residues. Per the germline V gene, CDR1 is MNHNS and CDR2 is SASEGT.

This sequence joins TRBV19 and TRBJ2-3, with D uncertain. The CDR3 is made up of 15 amino acids. Germline V gene sequence: CDR1 LNHDA, CDR2 SQIVND (reference sequence). Trimming shortened V by 1 base and J by 1 base, and 9 bases separated the two germline ends. The CDR3 DNA follows: TGTGCCAGTAGTATAGGTGGCCCCGGCACAGATACGCAGTATTTT. Its translation is CASSIGGPGTDTQYF. The whole variable domain, filled in from reference TRBV19 and TRBJ2-3, reads DGGITQSPKYLFRKEGQNVTLSCEQNLNHDAMYWYRQDPGQGLRLIYYSQIVNDFQKGDIAEGYSVSREKKESFPLTVTSAQKNPTAFYLCASSIGGPGTDTQYFGPGTRLTVL.

The chain couples TRBV2 to TRBJ2-7, with D possibly being TRBD1 (6 bases). The ends were cut back, 2 bases at V and 2 bases at J, with 19 bases in the middle. There are 17 residues in the CDR3. Per the germline V gene, CDR1 is SNHLY and CDR2 is FYNNEI. CDR3 amino acids: CASSEPPLRQETYEQYF. The CDR3 DNA sequence: TGTGCCAGCAGTGAACCTCCTCTTCGACAGGAGACCTACGAGCAGTACTTC.

V usage is TRBV7-3 and J usage is TRBJ1-1; 7 nucleotides align to TRBD1. V lost 5 bases and J lost 10; bases outside the gene matches: 16. The CDR3 covers 15 residues. Looked up from germline, CDR1 is SGHTA and CDR2 is FQGTGA. For the CDR3, the DNA is TGTGCCAGCAGCCCCCAGACAGGGATCCTCCTTAGAGCTTTCTTT. It specifies CASSPQTGILLRAFF.

The gene calls are TRBV5-1 and TRBJ1-6; 11 nucleotides match TRBD1. CDR3 length equals 16 residues. The V gene end was trimmed by 0 bases and the J gene end by 10 bases; junction bases not matched to a gene: 6. Germline lookup yields CDR1 SGHRS and CDR2 YFSETQ. The CDR3 reads CASSLAMGQGGSPLHF. The CDR3 bases are TGCGCCAGCAGCTTGGCCATGGGACAGGGGGGGTCACCCCTCCACTTT.

In this sample, this clone turned up a few times. The rearrangement links TRBV11-1 to TRBJ2-7; TRBD2 agrees at 12 bases. V shed 4 bases and J 7 bases; nucleotides not matched to a gene: 11. CDR3 size: 16 residues. From germline, CDR1 is SGHAT and CDR2 FQDESV (reference sequence). The CDR3 bases are TGTGCCAGCAGCTCCAGACTAGCGGGAGACTTTTGGGAGCAGTACTTC. Translating gives CASSSRLAGDFWEQYF.

This sequence joins TRBV2 and TRBJ1-1; the match to TRBD1 covers 8 bases. Unmatched junction bases numbered 4, after V lost 8 bases and J lost 5 bases. The CDR3 consists of 12 residues. Germline values: CDR1 SNHLY, CDR2 FYNNEI. The CDR3 DNA reads as TGTGCCAGCGTCCAGGGGGCAACTGAAGCTTTCTTT. Its protein product is CASVQGATEAFF.

The J gene is TRBJ2-2, the V gene TRBV1; TRBD2 reflects the table's D call only, with no check against the DNA. TRBV1 has pseudogene status. The CDR3 sequence is 19 residues long. The DNA of the CDR3 is TGCACCAGCAGCCAAGAGTCCCGAGGAACGGGAATGAACACCGGGGAGCTGTTTTTT. This sequence encodes CTSSQESRGTGMNTGELFF.

The rearrangement uses TRBV11-1 and TRBJ2-7, with a tentative D call TRBD1 (6 bases). The V gene's germline CDR1 is SGHAT and CDR2 FQDESV (reference sequence). The CDR3 loop spans 12 amino acids. V was pared by 9 bases and J by 2 bases, with 11 bases between. The CDR3 loop is CASRTDTYEQYF. The CDR3 DNA sequence: TGTGCCAGTCGGACAGACACCTACGAGCAGTACTTC.

The V call is TRBV5-5, the J call TRBJ2-5; 11 positions match TRBD2. Matching the DNA end better, TRBJ2-7 makes the J call doubtful. This CDR3 has 15 amino acids. CDR1 and CDR2 from the germline V gene are SGHKS and YYEKEE (reference sequence). CDR3 in amino acids: CASSQVLAGAYEQYF. CDR3 bases: TGTGCCAGCAGCCAAGTACTAGCGGGAGCCTACGAGCAGTACTTC.

The CDR3, as DNA: TGTGCCAGCCGGTCCCGGGACTACAACAAAGTAACAGATACGCAGTATTTT. It encodes CASRSRDYNKVTDTQYF. The chain recombines TRBV7-9 with TRBJ2-3, with 7 bases matching TRBD2. The CDR3 has 17 amino acids. With V trimmed by 8 bases and J by 3 bases, 17 bases remained unmatched. In germline, CDR1 is SEHNR, CDR2 FQNEAQ (reference sequence).

This clone has just a few counts. The CDR3 loop is CAWNSIAGELFF. CDR3 sequence (DNA): TGTGCCTGGAATAGCATTGCCGGGGAGCTGTTTTTT. This sequence joins TRBV30 and TRBJ2-2; D not certain. CDR1 is GTSNPN, CDR2 SVGIG, per germline (reference sequence). The CDR3 sequence is 12 residues long. Trimming took 4 bases from V and 6 from J, leaving 9 bases between them.

This clone came up once. The rearrangement joins TRBV18 to TRBJ1-2; TRBD1 matches at 7 bases. This CDR3 has 16 residues. Germline CDR1 is KGHSH and CDR2 is LQKENI. V dropped 1 base and J dropped 6; count of bases not matched to a gene: 11. CDR3 sequence reads: CASSPHPLTGKDGYTF. The CDR3 nucleotides read TGTGCCAGCTCACCACACCCCTTGACAGGGAAGGATGGCTACACCTTC.

For the CDR3, the DNA is TGTGCCAGCAGCCAAGAGGGGCTTGAAGCTTTCTTT. Protein: CASSQEGLEAFF. This chain joins TRBV4-2 and TRBJ1-1, with D possibly TRBD1 on 5 matching bases. CDR3 length equals 12 residues. CDR1 is LGHNA and CDR2 is YNFKEQ in the germline V gene. The V and J ends lost 0 bases and 7 bases respectively, with 6 bases between them.